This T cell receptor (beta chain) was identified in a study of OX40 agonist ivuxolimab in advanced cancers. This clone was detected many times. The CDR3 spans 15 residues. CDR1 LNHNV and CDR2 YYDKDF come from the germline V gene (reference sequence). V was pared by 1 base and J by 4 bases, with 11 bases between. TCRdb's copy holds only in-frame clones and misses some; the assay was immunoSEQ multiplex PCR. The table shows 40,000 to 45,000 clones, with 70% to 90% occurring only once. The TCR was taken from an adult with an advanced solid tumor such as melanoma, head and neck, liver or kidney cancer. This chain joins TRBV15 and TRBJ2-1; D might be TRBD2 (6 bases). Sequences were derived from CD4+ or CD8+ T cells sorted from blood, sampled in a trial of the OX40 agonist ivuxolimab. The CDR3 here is CATSRGASAYNEQFF. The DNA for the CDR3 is TGTGCCACCAGCAGAGGAGCTAGCGCGTACAATGAGCAGTTCTTC.